The present T cell receptor (beta chain) was sequenced within a study of tumor-infiltrating lymphocytes in primary liver carcinoma. From unsorted bulk tissue weighing roughly 19-32 mg, DNA and RNA were co-extracted. The study sampled five separate regions from each tumor. The CDR3 covers 14 residues. Germline V lookup: CDR1 SQVTM, CDR2 ANQGSEA. Trimming stripped 5 bases from V and 3 bases from J, with 17 bases between. Note on this clonotype: Its matching antigen is unknown. A read error is possible here, since a much larger clone lies one base away.

cDNA specific to TCR beta was made from 500 ng of total RNA, with a constant-region primer employed for priming. Three nested multiplex PCR rounds, a slightly modified ARM-PCR method, built the TCR beta libraries. Amplification in the first two PCR rounds was performed using TRBV1-TRBV30 forward primers and a C-beta reverse primer for roughly 9 cycles each. Via MiXCR, TCRdb re-called the multiplex PCR reads, giving one row per CDR3 protein. The profile shows 100,000 to 150,000 distinct CDR3 sequences, around 64% of them singletons. Points from the study as a whole: Detection in all five tumor regions applied to only about 8-25% of top clones. Whereas tumor region pairs overlapped more, tumor-adjacent and tumor-blood pairs overlapped less.

The source material was liver tumor tissue from sampling region 3. Subset reported: tumor region T3, left-lateral pole. This receptor was identified in a woman aged 55-70 years with primary liver carcinoma and hepatitis B virus infection. This chain connects TRBV29-1 to TRBJ2-7; TRBD2 might be the D (6 bases). The CDR3 is CSVSTNGRLYEQYF. The CDR3, as DNA: TGCAGCGTTTCGACTAACGGGAGACTCTACGAGCAGTACTTC.